The present entry profiles one TCR beta chain with its context. Its antigen is currently unknown. Terminally differentiated effector memory CD45RA+ cells were left out of the naive CD8 fraction, which was CD45RO-negative and positively selected for CCR7. Profiling relied on immunoSEQ multiplex PCR, and the TCRdb table lists in-frame clones only, not all of them. Counted here are about 2.2 million clones, roughly 91% occurring once; the ten biggest clones make up over 1.5%. Losses at the gene ends were 3 bases for V and 10 bases for J; bases not matched to a gene: 8. Germline assignment: CDR1 LNHDA and CDR2 SQIVND (reference sequence). The CDR3 sequence is 14 residues long. This sample is part of a study of shared clonotypes between healthy human individuals. Study-level findings and limits: Rarefaction indicated that sorted-subset sequencing remained incomplete although depth was large.

Material: naive CD8+ T cells from PBMCs. The TCR originated in a man between 18 and 29 years old in good health. Some clones in this sample may be carry-over from other donors' samples. J is TRBJ1-1 and V is TRBV19; 10 bases map to TRBD1. The CDR3 protein is CASSILNWDRGAFF. The DNA for the CDR3 is TGTGCCAGTAGTATCTTAAATTGGGACAGGGGAGCTTTCTTT.